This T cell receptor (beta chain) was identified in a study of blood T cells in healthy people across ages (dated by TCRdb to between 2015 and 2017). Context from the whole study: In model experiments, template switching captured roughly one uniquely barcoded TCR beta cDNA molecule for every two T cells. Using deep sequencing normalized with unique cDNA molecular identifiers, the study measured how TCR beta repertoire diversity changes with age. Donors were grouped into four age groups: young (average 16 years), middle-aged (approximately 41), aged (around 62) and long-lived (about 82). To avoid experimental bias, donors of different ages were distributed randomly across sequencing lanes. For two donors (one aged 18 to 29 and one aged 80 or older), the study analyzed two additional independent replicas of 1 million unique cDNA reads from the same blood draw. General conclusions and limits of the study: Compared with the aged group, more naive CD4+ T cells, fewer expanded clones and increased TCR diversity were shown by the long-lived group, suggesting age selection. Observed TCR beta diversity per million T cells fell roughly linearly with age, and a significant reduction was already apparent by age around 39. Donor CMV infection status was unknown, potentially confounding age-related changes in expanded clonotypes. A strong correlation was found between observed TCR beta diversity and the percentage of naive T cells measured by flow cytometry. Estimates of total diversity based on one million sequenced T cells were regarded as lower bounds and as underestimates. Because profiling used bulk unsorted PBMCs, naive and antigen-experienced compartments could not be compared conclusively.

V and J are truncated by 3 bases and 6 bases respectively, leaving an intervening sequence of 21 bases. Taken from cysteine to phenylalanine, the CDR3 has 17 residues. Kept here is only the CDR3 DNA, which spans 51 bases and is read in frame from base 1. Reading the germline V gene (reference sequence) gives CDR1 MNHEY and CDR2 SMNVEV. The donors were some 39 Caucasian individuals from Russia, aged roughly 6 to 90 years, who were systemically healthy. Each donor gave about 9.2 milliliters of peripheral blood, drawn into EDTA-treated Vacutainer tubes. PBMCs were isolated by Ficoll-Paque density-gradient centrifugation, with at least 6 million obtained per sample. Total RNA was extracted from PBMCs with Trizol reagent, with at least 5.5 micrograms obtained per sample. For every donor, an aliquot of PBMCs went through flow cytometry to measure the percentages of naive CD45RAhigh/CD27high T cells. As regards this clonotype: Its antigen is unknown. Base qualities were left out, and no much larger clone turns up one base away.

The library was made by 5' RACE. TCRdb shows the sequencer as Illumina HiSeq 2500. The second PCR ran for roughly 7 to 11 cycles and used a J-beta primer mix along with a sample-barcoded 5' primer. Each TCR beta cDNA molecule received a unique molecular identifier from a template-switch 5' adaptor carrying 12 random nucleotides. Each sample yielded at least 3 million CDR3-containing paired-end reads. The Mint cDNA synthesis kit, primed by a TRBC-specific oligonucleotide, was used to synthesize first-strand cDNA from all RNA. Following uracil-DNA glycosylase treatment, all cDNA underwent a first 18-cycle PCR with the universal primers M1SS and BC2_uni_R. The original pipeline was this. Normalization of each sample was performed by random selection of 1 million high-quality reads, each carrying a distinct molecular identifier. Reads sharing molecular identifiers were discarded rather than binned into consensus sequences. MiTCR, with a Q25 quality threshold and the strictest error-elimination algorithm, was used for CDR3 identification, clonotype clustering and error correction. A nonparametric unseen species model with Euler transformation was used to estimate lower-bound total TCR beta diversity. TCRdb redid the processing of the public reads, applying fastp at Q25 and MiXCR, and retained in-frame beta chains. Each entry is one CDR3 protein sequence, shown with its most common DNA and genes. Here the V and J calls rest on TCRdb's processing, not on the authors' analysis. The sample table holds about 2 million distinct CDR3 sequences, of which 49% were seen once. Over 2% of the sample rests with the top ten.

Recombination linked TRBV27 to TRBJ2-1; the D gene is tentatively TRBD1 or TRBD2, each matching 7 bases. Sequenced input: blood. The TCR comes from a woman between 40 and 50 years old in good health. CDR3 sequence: CASSLTLKQGGINEQFF. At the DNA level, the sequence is TGTGCCAGCAGTTTGACCCTCAAGCAGGGGGGGATCAATGAGCAGTTCTTC.